Listed below are T cell receptor beta chains from one sample, sequenced in a study of cytomegalovirus exposure and HLA in healthy donors. Sequenced by immunoSEQ multiplex PCR; TCRdb stores in-frame clones only, minus some. The sample comprises tens of thousands of clones, roughly 80% of which are singletons, and around 3.9% rests with the top ten. The sample consisted of PBMCs. The receptors were gathered from a woman aged 40 to 49 in good health and CMV-seronegative. CDR3s include the opening cysteine and the closing phenylalanine or tryptophan. D genes are given only for firm matches. Clone sizes are given selectively: once, few, many, or a class where the clone is expanded.

once	TRBV5-1	TRBD2	TRBJ2-7	TGCGCCAGCAGCTTGACGGAAATAGCGGGCTACGAGCAGTACTTC	CASSLTEIAGYEQYF
-	TRBV27	TRBD1	TRBJ1-1	TGTGCCAGCAGTTCGACAGGGGGGTACACTGAAGCTTTCTTT	CASSSTGGYTEAFF
few	TRBV7-2	-	TRBJ2-7	TGTGCCAGCAGCTTACCCCAGGGGGAGCAGTACTTC	CASSLPQGEQYF
-	TRBV4-2	-	TRBJ2-7	TGTGCCAGCAGCCAAGCAAGAACCGCGTCCTACGAGCAGTACTTC	CASSQARTASYEQYF
once	TRBV6-1	TRBD1	TRBJ1-5	TGTGCCAGCAGTCTGACAGGGTCGAGCAATCAGCCCCAGCATTTT	CASSLTGSSNQPQHF
-	TRBV5-6	TRBD2	TRBJ2-1	TGTGCCAGCAGCTTGATTGGGCTAGCGGGTCGGATGAATGAGCAGTTCTTC	CASSLIGLAGRMNEQFF
once	TRBV28	-	TRBJ2-7	TGTGCCAGCAGCACGACTACCTACGAGCAGTACTTC	CASSTTTYEQYF
once	TRBV28	-	TRBJ1-2	TGTGCCAGCAGTTTATCCCGGGGTAGGACCTTC	CASSLSRGRTF
-	TRBV6-6	-	TRBJ1-1	TGTGCCACCCGGCGGGAGGTCGGTGAAGCTTTCTTT	CATRREVGEAFF
once	TRBV27	TRBD1	TRBJ2-7	TGTGCCAGCGCCCCCCGGGACAGGGAAAGGAGCGAGCAGTACTTC	CASAPRDRERSEQYF
-	TRBV28	-	TRBJ2-7	TGTGCCAGCAGTCTCCTAACAGCTGCGGAGCAGTACTTC	CASSLLTAAEQYF
-	TRBV27	TRBD1	TRBJ1-2	TGTGCCAGCAGTCCCGGACAGGGGAGAGCTAACTATGGCTACACCTTC	CASSPGQGRANYGYTF
once	TRBV2	-	TRBJ1-5	TGTGCCAGCCGGGGAGGGGCCGACAATCAGCCCCAGCATTTT	CASRGGADNQPQHF
-	TRBV6-4	TRBD2	TRBJ2-1	TGTGCCAGCAGGATCCGGAATAGCGGGAGAGCTCCTAACAATGAGCAGTTCTTC	CASRIRNSGRAPNNEQFF
-	TRBV6-1	TRBD1	TRBJ2-7	TGTGCCAGCACAGGGACAGCCTACTCCTACGAGCAGTACTTC	CASTGTAYSYEQYF